This T cell receptor (beta chain) is drawn from a study of blood T cell repertoires in COVID-19 (TCRdb year 2020). Regarding the research as a whole: Samples covering the acute and convalescent phases of COVID-19 were provided by collaborators in the United States, Italy and Spain. The material from the prospective study consisted of cDNA or gDNA derived from T cells, B-cell-depleted T cells, or PBMCs. Subjects who had been exposed to COVID-19, were actively infected with it, or had recovered from it provided the deeply sampled blood TCRbeta repertoires that made up the dataset. The repertoires were released in a freely available public database intended as a resource for research on the immune response to SARS-CoV-2. Samples were obtained from the ongoing ImmuneRACE study (first 160 participants) and from 950 to 1,500 subjects provided by 6 global collaborators. Sample metadata almost always included a de-identified subject ID, COVID-19 status, age in years and sex. Where available, HLA class I and class II types were obtained from metadata supplied by the sample provider rather than from assay-based typing.

V and J are truncated by 5 bases and 6 bases respectively, leaving an intervening sequence of 14 bases. The CDR1 and CDR2 encoded by the germline V gene are SGHTA and FQGTGA. Including the terminal cysteine and phenylalanine, the CDR3 comprises 13 residues. Kept here is only the CDR3 DNA, which spans 39 bases and is read in frame from base 1. Overall study results and their limits: The quantity of clinical and demographic metadata differed by source and by participant and was supplied without curation.

As for this clone: Its specific antigen is unknown. The input lacks base qualities; no much larger clone sits a single base away.

Each collaborating institution followed its own protocols to collect whole blood in K2EDTA tubes. Collaborator samples were shipped for TCRbeta analysis as frozen whole blood, isolated PBMCs, or DNA extracted from either sample type. TCRbeta CDR3 regions were amplified from genomic DNA by means of the immunoSEQ Assay, a bias-controlled multiplex PCR. Per the source publication's procedure: Nucleated cell counts per sample were estimated from amplification of reference gene primers within the assay. To quantify the absolute abundance of each unique TCRbeta CDR3 rearrangement, sequence reads were collapsed and filtered. For each sample, productive Simpson clonality was calculated by taking the square root of Simpson's diversity index across productive rearrangements. Drawn from immuneACCESS, this table holds only the in-frame rearrangements with V and J called that TCRdb kept. Clones are partly lost; checked studies trace under half to an unresolved V gene and leave the rest unexplained. V and J calls and clone size are as listed in that table; D and trimming were resolved from the DNA. The sample table shows approximately 130,000 clones, and just under 80% are seen once. Clones ranked in the top ten supply 25% of the sample.

The chain was built from TRBV7-3 and TRBJ2-7; matching of 5 bases hints at TRBD1 as the D gene. The receptor comes from a human donor in a cohort sampled during active COVID-19. The source material was peripheral blood. The encoded CDR3 is CASSPTTGSEQYF. The nucleotide sequence is given as TGTGCCAGCAGCCCGACAACAGGAAGCGAGCAGTACTTC.